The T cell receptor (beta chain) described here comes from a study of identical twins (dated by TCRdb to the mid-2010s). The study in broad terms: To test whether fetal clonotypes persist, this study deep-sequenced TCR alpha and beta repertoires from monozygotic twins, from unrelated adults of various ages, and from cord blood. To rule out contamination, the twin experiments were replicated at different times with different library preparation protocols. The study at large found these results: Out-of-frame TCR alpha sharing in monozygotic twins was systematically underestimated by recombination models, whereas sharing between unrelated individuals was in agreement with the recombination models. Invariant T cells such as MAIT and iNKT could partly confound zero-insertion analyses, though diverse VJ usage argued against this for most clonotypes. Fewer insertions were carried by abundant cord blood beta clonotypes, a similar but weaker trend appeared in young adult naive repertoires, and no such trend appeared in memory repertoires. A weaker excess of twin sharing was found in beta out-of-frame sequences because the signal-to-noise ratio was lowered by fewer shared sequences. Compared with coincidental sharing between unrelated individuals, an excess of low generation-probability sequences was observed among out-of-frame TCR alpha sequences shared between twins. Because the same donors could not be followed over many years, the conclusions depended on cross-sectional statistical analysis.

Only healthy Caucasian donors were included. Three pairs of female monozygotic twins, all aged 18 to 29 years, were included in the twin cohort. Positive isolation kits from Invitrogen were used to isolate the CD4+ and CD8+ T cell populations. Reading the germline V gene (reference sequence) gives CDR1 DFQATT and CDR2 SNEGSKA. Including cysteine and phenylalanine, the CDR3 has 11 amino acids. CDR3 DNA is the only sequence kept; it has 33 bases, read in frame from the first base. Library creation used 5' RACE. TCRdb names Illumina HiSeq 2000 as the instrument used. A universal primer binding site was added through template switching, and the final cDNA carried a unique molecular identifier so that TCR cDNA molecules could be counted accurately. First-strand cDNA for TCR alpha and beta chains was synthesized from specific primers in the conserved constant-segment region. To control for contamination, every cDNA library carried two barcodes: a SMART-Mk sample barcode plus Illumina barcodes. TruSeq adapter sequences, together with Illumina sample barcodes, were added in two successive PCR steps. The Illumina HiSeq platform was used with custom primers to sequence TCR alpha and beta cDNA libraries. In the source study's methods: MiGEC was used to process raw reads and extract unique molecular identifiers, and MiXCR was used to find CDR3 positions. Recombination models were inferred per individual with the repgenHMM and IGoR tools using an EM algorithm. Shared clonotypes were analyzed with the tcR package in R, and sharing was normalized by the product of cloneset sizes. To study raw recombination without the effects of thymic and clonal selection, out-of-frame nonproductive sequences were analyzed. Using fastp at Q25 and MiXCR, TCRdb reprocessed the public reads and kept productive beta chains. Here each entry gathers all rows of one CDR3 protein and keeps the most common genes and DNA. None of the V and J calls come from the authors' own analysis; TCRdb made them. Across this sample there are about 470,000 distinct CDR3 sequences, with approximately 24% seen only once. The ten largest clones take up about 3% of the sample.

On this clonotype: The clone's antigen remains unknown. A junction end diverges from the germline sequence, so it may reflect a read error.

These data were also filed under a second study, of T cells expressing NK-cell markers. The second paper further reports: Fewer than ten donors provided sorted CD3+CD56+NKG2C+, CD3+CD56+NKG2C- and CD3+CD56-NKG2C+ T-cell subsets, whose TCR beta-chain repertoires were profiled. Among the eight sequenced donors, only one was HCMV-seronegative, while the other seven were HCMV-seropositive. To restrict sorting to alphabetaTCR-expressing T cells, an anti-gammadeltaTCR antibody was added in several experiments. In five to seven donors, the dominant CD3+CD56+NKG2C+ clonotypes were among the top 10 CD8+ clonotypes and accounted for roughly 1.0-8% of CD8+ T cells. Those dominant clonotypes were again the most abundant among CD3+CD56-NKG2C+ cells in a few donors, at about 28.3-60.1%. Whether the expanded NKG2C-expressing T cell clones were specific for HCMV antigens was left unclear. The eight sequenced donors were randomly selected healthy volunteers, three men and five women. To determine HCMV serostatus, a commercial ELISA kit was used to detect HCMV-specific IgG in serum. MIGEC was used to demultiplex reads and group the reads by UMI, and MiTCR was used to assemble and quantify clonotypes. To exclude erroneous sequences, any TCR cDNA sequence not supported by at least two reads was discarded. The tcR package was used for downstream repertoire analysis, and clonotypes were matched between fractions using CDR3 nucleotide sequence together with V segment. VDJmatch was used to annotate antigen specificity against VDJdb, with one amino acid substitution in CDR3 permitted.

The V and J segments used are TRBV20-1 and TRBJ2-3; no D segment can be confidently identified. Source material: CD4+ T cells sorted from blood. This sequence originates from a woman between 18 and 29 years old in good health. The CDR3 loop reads CSVRFLDTQYF. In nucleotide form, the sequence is TGTTCAGTCCGGTTTCTAGATACGCAGTATTTT.